The 16 T cell receptor beta chains reported below all come from one sample, sequenced in a study of T cell responses to AZD1222 COVID-19 vaccine (dated by TCRdb to the early 2020s). Interpreted using the paper, the time point label stands for: baseline before first vaccination. To prepare the library, the immunoSEQ multiplex PCR assay was applied. As stored in TCRdb, this immuneACCESS dataset retains in-frame rearrangements with V and J assigned. A fraction of the clones does not appear; measured against another copy, unresolved V genes explain less than half of the discrepancy, and the remainder lacks a known reason. This sample lists under 200,000 clones; over 80% were detected once. The leading ten clones occupy 1.5% to 2% of the sample. Sample: peripheral blood, taken on day 0 of AZD1222 vaccination. Receptors were obtained from an adult in good health.

This rearrangement joins TRBV27 to TRBJ2-7; D remains ambiguous. This CDR3 is 13 amino acids long. V gave up 4 bases and J gave up 0 bases, with 7 bases separating them. The V gene's germline CDR1 is MNHEY and CDR2 SMNVEV (reference sequence). The CDR3, as DNA: TGTGCCAGCAGTTCCTCGAGCTCCTACGAGCAGTACTTC. Protein product: CASSSSSSYEQYF.

The rearrangement joins TRBV24-1 to TRBJ1-1, with 7 bases aligning to TRBD1. The CDR3 contains 12 residues. CDR1 is KGHDR and CDR2 is SFDVKD in the germline V gene. V shed 4 bases, J shed 10 bases, and the junction held 5 bases outside the gene matches. The CDR3 DNA follows: TGTGCCACCAGTGACGAAACAGGGGTAGCTTTCTTT. Its protein is CATSDETGVAFF.

The rearrangement joins TRBV6-6 to TRBJ1-1, with a tentative D call TRBD1 (5 bases). CDR3 length equals 13 residues. Germline CDR1 and CDR2: MNHNY and SVGAGI (reference sequence). Between the trimmed V and J ends, which lost 5 bases and 4 bases, there was a span of 11 bases. The DNA of the CDR3 is TGTGCCAGCAGTAACCAGAGGGGCACTGAAGCTTTCTTT. Translation: CASSNQRGTEAFF.

A word on this clone: One end of the junction does not line up with germline, which may come from a read error. The gene calls are TRBV11-2 and TRBJ1-1; 7 positions match TRBD1. The germline V gene encodes CDR1 SGHAT and CDR2 FQNNGV. This CDR3 region has 13 residues. CDR3: CASSVDRATEAFF. The CDR3 DNA is TGTGCCAGCAGCGTAGACAGGGCTACTGAAGCTTTCTTT.

The gene calls are TRBV6-4 and TRBJ2-2, with D unresolved. V was pared by 2 bases and J by 5 bases, with 6 bases between. The length of the CDR3 is 13 residues. Per germline, CDR1 MRHNA and CDR2 SNTAGT. The CDR3 DNA follows: TGTGCCAGCAGTGACAAAACAACCGGGGAGCTGTTTTTT. Amino acid sequence: CASSDKTTGELFF.

The chain recombines TRBV12-5 with TRBJ2-7, with D perhaps matching TRBD2 (5 bases). The CDR3 is 13 amino acids. V lost 2 bases and J 5 bases, leaving 10 bases between the germline ends. Germline CDR1 reads LGHNT; CDR2 reads FRNRAP. The CDR3 DNA follows: TGTGCTAGTGGTTTGTCCGGACTTCACGAGCAGTACTTC. Its protein is CASGLSGLHEQYF.

The chain is built from TRBV9 and TRBJ1-5; D might be TRBD1 (6 bases). Deletions cut 0 bases from V and 4 bases from J, with 8 bases between. Germline CDR1 reads SGDLS; CDR2 reads YYNGEE. The CDR3 is 14 residues long. The CDR3 reads CASSVGRGNQPQHF. The CDR3 DNA reads as TGTGCCAGCAGCGTAGGGAGGGGGAATCAGCCCCAGCATTTT.

V gene TRBV3-1 (or the pseudogene TRBV3-2) combines with J gene TRBJ1-1; D is perhaps TRBD1 (6 bases). There are 13 residues in the CDR3. The germline CDR1 and CDR2 sequences are LGHDT and YNNKEL (reference sequence). V was cut by 5 bases and J by 6 bases, with 13 bases left in between. The chain's CDR3 is CASSSHRAPEAFF. CDR3 nucleotides: TGTGCCAGCAGCTCCCACAGGGCTCCTGAAGCTTTCTTT.

This sequence joins TRBV7-2 and TRBJ2-7, with a possible D match to TRBD2 (5 bases). Trimming shortened V by 7 bases and J by 1 base, and 11 bases separated the two germline ends. Per the germline V gene, CDR1 is SGHTA and CDR2 is FQGNSA. CDR3 length equals 13 residues. CDR3 in DNA: TGTGCCAGCAAGCTAGCCAGATCCTACGAGCAGTACTTC. Translation: CASKLARSYEQYF.

The chain uses TRBV2 and TRBJ2-7; TRBD1 matches 9 bases. This CDR3 has 15 residues. V was clipped by 6 bases and J by 5 bases; unmatched bases: 11. CDR1 is SNHLY and CDR2 is FYNNEI in the germline V gene. CDR3 region: CASSPAGQGSHEQYF. DNA for the CDR3: TGTGCCAGCAGCCCAGCGGGACAGGGTTCCCACGAGCAGTACTTC.

The V and J genes are TRBV19 and TRBJ1-1, with no clear D. Between the trimmed V and J ends, which lost 6 bases and 11 bases, there was a span of 13 bases. The CDR3 length is 11 residues. Per germline, CDR1 LNHDA and CDR2 SQIVND (reference sequence). The CDR3 bases are TGTGCCAGTAGGGCTTACAGTTTGGCTTTCTTT. Amino acid sequence: CASRAYSLAFF.

The chain uses TRBV5-1 and TRBJ1-3; possible D gene TRBD1, 5 bases. Trimming removed 4 bases at V and 0 bases at J, with 11 bases between. CDR1 is SGHRS and CDR2 is YFSETQ in the germline V gene. The CDR3 covers 15 residues. CDR3 loop: CASSPTGSSGNTIYF. In DNA form, the CDR3 reads TGCGCCAGCAGCCCCACAGGTTCCTCTGGAAACACCATATATTTT.

This chain connects TRBV28 to TRBJ1-5; D is unclear. CDR3 length equals 19 residues. CDR1 is MDHEN and CDR2 is SYDVKM in the germline V gene. V dropped 7 bases and J dropped 6 bases, with 31 bases sitting between them. CDR3 DNA sequence: TGTGCCAGCAATGAATGGTTCCCTGGGTTGCCCCCTGGAAGTCAGCCCCAGCATTTT. This codes for CASNEWFPGLPPGSQPQHF.

The chain carries TRBV2 and TRBJ2-3, with D possibly TRBD2 on 6 matching bases. Germline V gene lookup returns CDR1 SNHLY and CDR2 FYNNEI. The CDR3 contains 17 residues. The V end lost 3 bases, the J end lost 1 base, and 17 bases lay between the germline ends. In DNA form, the CDR3 reads TGTGCCAGCAGTGATGCGGGAATAGGGTACGGCACAGATACGCAGTATTTT. The encoded protein is CASSDAGIGYGTDTQYF.

This clone showed up just once. The chain is built from TRBV29-1 and TRBJ1-1, with no clear D. This CDR3 comprises 13 residues. V gave up 4 bases and J gave up 1 base, with 10 bases separating them. Germline loops: CDR1 SQVTM, CDR2 ANQGSEA. CDR3 amino acids: CSVGSVGNTEAFF. The CDR3 coding sequence is TGCAGCGTTGGCTCCGTTGGGAACACTGAAGCTTTCTTT.

The gene calls are TRBV7-9 and TRBJ2-2; unclear D gene. The CDR3 length is 15 residues. CDR1 SEHNR and CDR2 FQNEAQ come from the germline V gene (reference sequence). V was clipped by 5 bases and J by 0 bases, with 10 bases between them. For the CDR3, the DNA is TGTGCCAGCAGCACGGCAGTCGCGAACACCGGGGAGCTGTTTTTT. Its translation is CASSTAVANTGELFF.